The clone carrying this T cell receptor beta chain was recorded a few times. The antigen remains unidentified. Compared with germline, one end of the junction differs, possibly owing to a read error. By quantitative 5'-RACE with molecular barcodes, the TCR beta libraries were made. TCRdb analysed the 5' RACE reads with MiXCR anew, one entry per CDR3 protein. Of about 360,000 distinct CDR3 sequences listed, around 20% are singletons. The germline V gene has CDR1 DFQATT and CDR2 SNEGSKA (reference sequence). The CDR3 extends over 8 amino acids. The entry originates in a study of CD8 T cells in ankylosing spondylitis. Study-level points and caveats: Among TCR beta sequences, a motif of eight or nine highly homologous variants appeared characteristic of ankylosing spondylitis blood. Earlier studies detected some motif variants in reactive arthritis synovial fluid and blood.

The sample was blood, either unsorted or a sorted T cell fraction (not recorded which). This sequence joins TRBV20-1 and TRBJ1-6; D remains ambiguous. The clonotype comes from a male donor with ankylosing spondylitis or in good health (not recorded which). The CDR3: CSARADCF. The CDR3 DNA follows: TGCAGTGCTAGAGCCGATTGCTTT.